These 10 T cell receptor beta chains were sequenced from one sample in a study of cytomegalovirus exposure and HLA in healthy donors. It was with 60 Vbeta and 13 Jbeta primers that the PCR ran. Sequenced by immunoSEQ multiplex PCR; TCRdb stores in-frame clones only, minus some. The sample includes 70,000 to 95,000 clones, approximately 80% of them seen just once. Sequencing was performed on PBMCs. These receptors originate from a man aged 30 to 39 in good health and CMV-seropositive.

The rearrangement joins TRBV7-9 to TRBJ2-5; D remains unclear. V gave up 6 bases and J gave up 4 bases, with 9 bases separating them. The CDR3 length is 12 residues. CDR1 SEHNR and CDR2 FQNEAQ come from the germline V gene (reference sequence). Written as DNA, the CDR3 is TGTGCCAGCAGGGTGTCGCGAGAGACCCAGTACTTC. Its protein is CASRVSRETQYF.

The chain joins TRBV2 to TRBJ2-3; tentatively, D is TRBD2 (6 bases). CDR3 length: 17 amino acids. Germline V gene lookup returns CDR1 SNHLY and CDR2 FYNNEI. V lost 0 bases, J lost 0 bases, and 13 bases lay in between. DNA of the CDR3: TGTGCCAGCAGTGAAGCTCCCCTAGCGATTAGCACAGATACGCAGTATTTT. It yields the protein CASSEAPLAISTDTQYF.

The chain employs TRBV10-3 and TRBJ1-1, with D possibly being TRBD1 (6 bases). Germline V gene lookup returns CDR1 ENHRY and CDR2 SYGVKD. The CDR3 runs 12 residues. V lost 2 bases and J 10 bases, leaving 11 bases between the germline ends. CDR3 residues: CAISEGGTPAFF. The CDR3, as DNA: TGTGCCATCAGTGAGGGTGGGACACCAGCTTTCTTT.

The V call is TRBV7-3, the J call TRBJ1-2, with 8 bases aligning to TRBD1. Germline V gives CDR1 SGHTA, CDR2 FQGTGA. CDR3 length: 16 amino acids. After removal of 5 bases from V and 0 bases from J, the junction contained 8 bases not matched to a gene. Written as DNA, the CDR3 is TGTGCCAGCAGCGCTGGTGGGGGACAGGCTAACTATGGCTACACCTTC. Its translation: CASSAGGGQANYGYTF.

The V call is TRBV29-1, the J call TRBJ1-1, with D possibly being TRBD1 (5 bases). Trimming took off 6 bases at V and 7 bases at J, with 15 bases between the two ends. Per the germline V gene, CDR1 is SQVTM and CDR2 is ANQGSEA. The CDR3 has 12 amino acids. The DNA for the CDR3 is TGCAGCGTCCGCACAGGAGCCGGTGAAGCTTTCTTT. Translation gives CSVRTGAGEAFF.

CDR3 loop: CATSTTGLAGRSSYNEQFF. CDR3 DNA sequence: TGTGCCACCAGCACCACGGGACTAGCGGGCCGAAGCTCCTACAATGAGCAGTTCTTC. This rearrangement joins TRBV15 to TRBJ2-1; 12 nucleotides line up with TRBD2. V dropped 4 bases and J dropped 0; count of bases not matched to a gene: 10. Germline loops: CDR1 LNHNV, CDR2 YYDKDF (reference sequence). The CDR3 is 19 amino acids.

The chain carries TRBV30 and TRBJ1-5; 12 bases match TRBD1. J gave up 0 bases and V 3 bases, and 9 bases lay outside the gene matches. CDR1 and CDR2 from the germline V gene are GTSNPN and SVGIG (reference sequence). The CDR3 spans 18 residues. CDR3 bases: TGTGCCTGGAGCCCTCGGGACAGGGGGCTGATTAGCAATCAGCCCCAGCATTTT. Its translation is CAWSPRDRGLISNQPQHF.

The chain carries TRBV19 and TRBJ1-5; D unclear. Germline CDR1 LNHDA, CDR2 SQIVND (reference sequence). This CDR3 spans 17 amino acids. The ends were cut back, 1 base at V and 0 bases at J, with 13 bases in the middle. The DNA of the CDR3 is TGTGCCAGTAGTATAGGGGCCGAGACGGCTAGCAATCAGCCCCAGCATTTT. Amino acids: CASSIGAETASNQPQHF.

This clone has a count of ten or more. The chain joins TRBV2 to TRBJ1-5, with a tentative D call TRBD1 (5 bases). Trimming removed 6 bases from V and 7 bases from J, with 7 bases in between. Germline V CDR1 and CDR2: SNHLY, FYNNEI. The CDR3 has 11 amino acids. The CDR3 loop is CASSGGQPQHF. The CDR3 nucleotides are TGTGCCAGCAGCGGGGGGCAGCCCCAGCATTTT.

This clone was detected once. Here the CDR3 DNA reads TGCGCCAGCAGCCCCGGGACAGGGGAGACCCAGTACTTC. It translates to CASSPGTGETQYF. This rearrangement joins TRBV4-3 to TRBJ2-5; 9 bases line up with TRBD1. Germline values: CDR1 LGHNA, CDR2 YSLEER. CDR3 size: 13 residues. V lost 4 bases to trimming and J lost 5 bases; unmatched junction nucleotides: 2.